This record looks at one T cell receptor (beta chain) sequence and its context. A junction boundary mismatches the germline segment, possibly from a read error. These data are taken from a study of blood T cells in healthy people across ages. Each donor was a healthy Caucasian individual from Russia, aged about 6 to 95. Sample-barcoded 5' priming and a J-beta primer mix drove a second PCR of 7 to 11 cycles. In TCRdb, the 5' RACE reads were re-called with MiXCR into one record per CDR3 protein. The sample has around 900,000 distinct CDR3 sequences, roughly 51% seen once. The CDR3 contains 13 residues. Germline V gives CDR1 SEHNR, CDR2 FQNEAQ (reference sequence).

This chain connects TRBV7-9 to TRBJ1-5; possible D gene TRBD1, 5 bases. The sequence was obtained from a woman in her sixties in good health. Sequenced input: blood. This chain's CDR3 is CPSTPGVNQPQHF. CDR3 in DNA: TGTCCCAGCACCCCGGGGGTTAATCAGCCCCAGCATTTT.